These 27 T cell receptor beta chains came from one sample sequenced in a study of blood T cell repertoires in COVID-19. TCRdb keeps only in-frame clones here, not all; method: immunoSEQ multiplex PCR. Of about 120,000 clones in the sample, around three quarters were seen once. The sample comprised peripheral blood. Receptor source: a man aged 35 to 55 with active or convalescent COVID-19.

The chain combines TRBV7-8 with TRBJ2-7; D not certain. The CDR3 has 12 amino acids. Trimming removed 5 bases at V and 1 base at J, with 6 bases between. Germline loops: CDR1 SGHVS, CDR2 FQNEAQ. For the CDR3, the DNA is TGTGCCAGCAGCCGTCAGTCCTACGAGCAGTACTTC. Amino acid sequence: CASSRQSYEQYF.

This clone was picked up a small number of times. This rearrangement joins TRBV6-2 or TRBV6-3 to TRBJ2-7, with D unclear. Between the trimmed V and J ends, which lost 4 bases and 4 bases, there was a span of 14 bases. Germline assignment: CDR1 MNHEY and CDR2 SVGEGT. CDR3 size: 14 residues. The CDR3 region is CASSWAGTLYEQYF. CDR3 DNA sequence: TGTGCCAGCAGTTGGGCAGGCACCCTTTACGAGCAGTACTTC.

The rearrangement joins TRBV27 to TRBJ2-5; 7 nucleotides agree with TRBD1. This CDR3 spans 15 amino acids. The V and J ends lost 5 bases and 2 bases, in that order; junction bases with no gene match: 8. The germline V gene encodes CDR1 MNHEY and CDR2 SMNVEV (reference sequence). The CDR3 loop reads CASSPGQTSQETQYF. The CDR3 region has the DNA TGTGCCAGCAGTCCGGGACAGACGTCACAAGAGACCCAGTACTTC.

CDR3: CASSKPGTSADTQYF. In nucleotides, the CDR3 is TGTGCCAGCAGCAAACCCGGGACTAGCGCAGATACGCAGTATTTT. The chain recombines TRBV3-1 (or the pseudogene TRBV3-2) with TRBJ2-3; 10 bases are a match to TRBD2. The CDR3 sequence is 15 residues long. V shed 5 bases, J shed 4 bases, and the junction held 6 bases outside the gene matches. In germline, CDR1 is LGHDT, CDR2 YNNKEL (reference sequence).

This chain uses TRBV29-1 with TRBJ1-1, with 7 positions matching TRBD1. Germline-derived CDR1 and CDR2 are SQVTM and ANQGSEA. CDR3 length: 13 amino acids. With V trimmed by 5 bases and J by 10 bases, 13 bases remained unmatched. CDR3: CSVNRGGATRAFF. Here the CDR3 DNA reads TGCAGCGTTAATCGAGGGGGCGCGACGAGAGCTTTCTTT.

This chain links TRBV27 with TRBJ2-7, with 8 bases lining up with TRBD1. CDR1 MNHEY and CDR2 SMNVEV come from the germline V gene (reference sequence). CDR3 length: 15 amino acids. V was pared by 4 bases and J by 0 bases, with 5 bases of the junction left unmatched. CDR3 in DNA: TGTGCCAGCAGTTCCACCGGGACAGGCTCCTACGAGCAGTACTTC. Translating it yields CASSSTGTGSYEQYF.

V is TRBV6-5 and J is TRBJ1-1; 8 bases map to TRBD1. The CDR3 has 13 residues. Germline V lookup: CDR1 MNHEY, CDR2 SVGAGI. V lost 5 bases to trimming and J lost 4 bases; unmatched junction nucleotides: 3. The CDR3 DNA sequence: TGTGCCAGCAGTCCTGGACAGGGCACTGAAGCTTTCTTT. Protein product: CASSPGQGTEAFF.

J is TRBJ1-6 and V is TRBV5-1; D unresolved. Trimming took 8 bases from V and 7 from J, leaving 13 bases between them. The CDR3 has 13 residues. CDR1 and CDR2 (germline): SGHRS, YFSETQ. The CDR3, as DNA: TGCGCCAGTTCAACCTTAGAAAATTCACCCCTCCACTTT. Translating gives CASSTLENSPLHF.

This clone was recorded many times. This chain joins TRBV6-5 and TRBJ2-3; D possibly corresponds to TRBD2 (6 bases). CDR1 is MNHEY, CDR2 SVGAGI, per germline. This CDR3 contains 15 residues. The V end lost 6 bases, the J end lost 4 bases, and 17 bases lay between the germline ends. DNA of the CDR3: TGTGCCAGCAGCCCCACTATGACTAGGGCAGATACGCAGTATTTT. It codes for CASSPTMTRADTQYF.

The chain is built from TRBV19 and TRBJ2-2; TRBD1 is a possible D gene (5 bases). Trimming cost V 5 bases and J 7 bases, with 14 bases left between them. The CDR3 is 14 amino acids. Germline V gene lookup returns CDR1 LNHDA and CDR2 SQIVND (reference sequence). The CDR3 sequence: CASSSLLTGGELFF. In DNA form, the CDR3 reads TGTGCCAGTAGTTCCCTCCTAACAGGCGGGGAGCTGTTTTTT.

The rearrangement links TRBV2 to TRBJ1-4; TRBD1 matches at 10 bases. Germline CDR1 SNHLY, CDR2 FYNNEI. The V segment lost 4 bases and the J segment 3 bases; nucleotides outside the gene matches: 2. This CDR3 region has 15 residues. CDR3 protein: CASSGDRGANEKLFF. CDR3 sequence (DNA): TGTGCCAGCAGTGGGGACAGGGGCGCTAATGAAAAACTGTTTTTT.

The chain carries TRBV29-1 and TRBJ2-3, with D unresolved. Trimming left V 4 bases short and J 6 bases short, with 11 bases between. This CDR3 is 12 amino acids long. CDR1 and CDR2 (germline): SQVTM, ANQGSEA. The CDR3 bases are TGCAGCGTTGCCTGGGTCGGGGATACGCAGTATTTT. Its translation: CSVAWVGDTQYF.

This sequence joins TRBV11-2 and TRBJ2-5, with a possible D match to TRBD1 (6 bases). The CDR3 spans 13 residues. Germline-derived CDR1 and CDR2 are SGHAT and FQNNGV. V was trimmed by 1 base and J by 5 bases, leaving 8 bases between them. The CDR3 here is CASSLGQAETQYF. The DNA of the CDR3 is TGTGCCAGCAGCTTAGGACAGGCGGAGACCCAGTACTTC. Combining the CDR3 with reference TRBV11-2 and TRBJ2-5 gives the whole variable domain EAGVAQSPRYKIIEKRQSVAFWCNPISGHATLYWYQQILGQGPKLLIQFQNNGVVDDSQLPKDRFSAERLKGVDSTLKIQPAKLEDSAVYLCASSLGQAETQYFGPGTRLLVL.

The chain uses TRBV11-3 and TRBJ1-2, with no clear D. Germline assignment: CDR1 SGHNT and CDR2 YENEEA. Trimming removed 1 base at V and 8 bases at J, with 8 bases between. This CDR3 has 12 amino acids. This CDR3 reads CASSLGTQGYTF. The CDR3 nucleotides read TGTGCCAGCAGCTTAGGTACTCAAGGCTACACCTTC.

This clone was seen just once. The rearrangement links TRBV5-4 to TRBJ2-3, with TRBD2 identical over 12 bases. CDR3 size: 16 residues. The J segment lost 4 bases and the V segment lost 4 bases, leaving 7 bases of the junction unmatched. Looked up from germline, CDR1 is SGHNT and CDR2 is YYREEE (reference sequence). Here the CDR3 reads CASSTRLAGVADTQYF. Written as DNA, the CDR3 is TGTGCCAGCAGCACCCGACTAGCGGGGGTGGCAGATACGCAGTATTTT.

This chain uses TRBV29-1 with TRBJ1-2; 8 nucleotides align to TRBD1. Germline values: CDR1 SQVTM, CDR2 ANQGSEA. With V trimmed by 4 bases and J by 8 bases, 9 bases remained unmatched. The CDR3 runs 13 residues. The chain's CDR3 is CSVGTGQTGGYTF. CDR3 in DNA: TGCAGCGTTGGGACAGGGCAGACGGGCGGCTACACCTTC.

The CDR3 bases are TGTGCCAGCAGACGGATGACAGAAGAGACCCAGTACTTC. It encodes CASRRMTEETQYF. The chain carries TRBV7-2 and TRBJ2-5, with D perhaps matching TRBD1 (5 bases). The CDR3 runs 13 residues. Trimming took off 6 bases at V and 3 bases at J, with 11 bases between the two ends. CDR1 and CDR2 (germline): SGHTA, FQGNSA.

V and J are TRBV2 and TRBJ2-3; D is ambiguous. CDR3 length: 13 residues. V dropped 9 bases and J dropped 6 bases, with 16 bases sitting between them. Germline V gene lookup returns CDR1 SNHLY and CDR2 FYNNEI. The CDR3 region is CASRSLPGDTQYF. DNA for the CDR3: TGTGCCAGTCGCTCCCTTCCCGGGGATACGCAGTATTTT.

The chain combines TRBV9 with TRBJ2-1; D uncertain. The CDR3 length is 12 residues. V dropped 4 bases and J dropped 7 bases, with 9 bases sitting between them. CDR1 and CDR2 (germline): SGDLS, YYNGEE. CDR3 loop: CASSPLGNEQFF. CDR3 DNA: TGTGCCAGCAGCCCCCTAGGAAATGAGCAGTTCTTC.

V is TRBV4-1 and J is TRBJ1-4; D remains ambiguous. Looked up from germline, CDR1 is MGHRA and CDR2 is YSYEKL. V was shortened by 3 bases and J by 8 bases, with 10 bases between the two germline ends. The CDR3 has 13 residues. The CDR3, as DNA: TGCGCCAGCAGCCAGGGCCCCTGGGAAAAACTGTTTTTT. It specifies CASSQGPWEKLFF.

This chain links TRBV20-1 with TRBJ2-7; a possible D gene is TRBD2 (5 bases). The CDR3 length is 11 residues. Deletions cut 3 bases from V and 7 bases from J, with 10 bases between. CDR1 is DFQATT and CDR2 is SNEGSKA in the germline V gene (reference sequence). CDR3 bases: TGCAGTGCTAGTAGGACTGCGGAGCAGTACTTC. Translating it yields CSASRTAEQYF.

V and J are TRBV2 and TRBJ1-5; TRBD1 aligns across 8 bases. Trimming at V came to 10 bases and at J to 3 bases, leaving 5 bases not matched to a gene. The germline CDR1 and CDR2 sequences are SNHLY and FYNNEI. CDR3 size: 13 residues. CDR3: CATRQGINQPQHF. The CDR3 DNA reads TGTGCCACACGACAGGGGATCAATCAGCCCCAGCATTTT.

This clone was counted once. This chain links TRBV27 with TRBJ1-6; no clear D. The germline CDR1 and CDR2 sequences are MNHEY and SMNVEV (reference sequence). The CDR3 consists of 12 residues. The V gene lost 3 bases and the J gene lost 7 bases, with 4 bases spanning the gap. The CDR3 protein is CASSFSNSPLHF. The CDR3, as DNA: TGTGCCAGCAGTTTCTCCAATTCACCCCTCCACTTT.

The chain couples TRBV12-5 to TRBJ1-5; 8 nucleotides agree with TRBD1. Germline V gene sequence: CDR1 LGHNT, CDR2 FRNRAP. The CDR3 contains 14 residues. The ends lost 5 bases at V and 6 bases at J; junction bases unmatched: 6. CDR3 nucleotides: TGTGCTAGTGGTCACGGACAGGGCGGTCAGCCCCAGCATTTT. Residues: CASGHGQGGQPQHF.

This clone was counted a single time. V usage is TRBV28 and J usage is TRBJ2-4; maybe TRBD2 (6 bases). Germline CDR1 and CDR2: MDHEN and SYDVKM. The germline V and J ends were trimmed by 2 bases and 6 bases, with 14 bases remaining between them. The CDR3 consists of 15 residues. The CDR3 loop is CASSLLGAGINIQYF. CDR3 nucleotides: TGTGCCAGCAGTTTACTAGGAGCGGGCATAAACATTCAGTACTTC.

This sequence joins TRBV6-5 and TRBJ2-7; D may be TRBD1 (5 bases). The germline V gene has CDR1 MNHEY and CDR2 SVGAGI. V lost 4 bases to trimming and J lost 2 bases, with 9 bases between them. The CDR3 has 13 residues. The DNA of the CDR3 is TGTGCCAGCAGTTCGACAGCGACCTACGAGCAGTACTTC. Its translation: CASSSTATYEQYF.

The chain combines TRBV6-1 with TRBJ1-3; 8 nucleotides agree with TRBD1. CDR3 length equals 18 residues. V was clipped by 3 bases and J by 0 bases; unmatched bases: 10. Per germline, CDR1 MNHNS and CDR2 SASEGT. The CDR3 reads CASSERGQGYSSGNTIYF. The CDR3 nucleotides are TGTGCCAGCAGTGAGAGAGGACAGGGTTATAGCTCTGGAAACACCATATATTTT.